The TCR beta chain described here comes from a study of regulatory T cells in long-lasting Graves disease. Unmatched junction bases numbered 3, after V lost 0 bases and J lost 3 bases. CDR1 is SGHRS and CDR2 is YFSETQ in the germline V gene. The CDR3 covers 14 residues. Time point of the sample: persistent/refractory GD, antithyroid drugs over 5 years with positive TRAb. Generation of the TCR library employed RNA extracted from PBMCs. Study-level points and caveats: Persistent disease was associated with favored TRBV28 usage and with favored use of TRBJ1-2 and TRBJ2-5.

This clonotype has more than one count but fewer than ten. Its antigen is undetermined. Arm-PCR of CDR3 regions and iRepertoire HTBI primers were the basis on which TCR beta libraries were built. TCRdb re-called the multiplex PCR reads through MiXCR, storing one row per CDR3 protein. The repertoire holds fewer than 450,000 distinct CDR3 sequences, with roughly 20% as singletons. This clonotype originated in a female donor with Graves disease. This chain connects TRBV5-1 to TRBJ2-7, with 7 bases matching TRBD2. The sequences come from peripheral blood mononuclear cells (PBMCs), collected when the disease was refractory, from a patient treated with antithyroid drugs. The CDR3 DNA follows: TGCGCCAGCAGCTTGGCTAGCGGAAACTACGAGCAGTACTTC. Protein: CASSLASGNYEQYF.